Following are 29 T cell receptor beta chains from one sample sequenced in a study of blood T cell repertoires in COVID-19. The method was immunoSEQ multiplex PCR; TCRdb's version includes in-frame clones alone and lacks a portion of them. The data contain 55,000 to 80,000 clones, roughly 80% of them singletons. Material: peripheral blood. These TCRs come from a man between 70 and 80 years old with acute or convalescent COVID-19.

The chain couples TRBV9 to TRBJ2-1, with D perhaps matching TRBD1 (6 bases). This CDR3 spans 15 amino acids. Germline V lookup: CDR1 SGDLS, CDR2 YYNGEE. V shed 0 bases and J shed 3 bases, with 10 bases lying between them. The CDR3 reads CASSVDRANYNEQFF. CDR3 bases: TGTGCCAGCAGCGTAGACAGGGCCAACTACAATGAGCAGTTCTTC.

The chain has TRBV3-1 (or the pseudogene TRBV3-2) and TRBJ2-7; tentatively, D is TRBD1 (5 bases). The CDR3 extends over 14 amino acids. Per the germline V gene, CDR1 is LGHDT and CDR2 is YNNKEL (reference sequence). The ends were cut back, 1 base at V and 2 bases at J, with 9 bases in the middle. The chain's CDR3 is CASSQVPRAYEQYF. In DNA form, the CDR3 reads TGTGCCAGCAGCCAAGTTCCCAGGGCCTACGAGCAGTACTTC.

The chain carries TRBV9 and TRBJ1-1; unclear D gene. This CDR3 is built from 13 residues. The V and J ends lost 1 base and 0 bases respectively, with 4 bases between them. Germline V gene data show CDR1 as SGDLS and CDR2 as YYNGEE. This CDR3 is CASSVQLNTEAFF. CDR3 bases: TGTGCCAGCAGCGTACAGTTGAACACTGAAGCTTTCTTT. Filled out from reference TRBV9 and TRBJ1-1, the complete variable domain reads DSGVTQTPKHLITATGQRVTLRCSPRSGDLSVYWYQQSLDQGLQFLIQYYNGEERAKGNILERFSAQQFPDLHSELNLSSLELGDSALYFCASSVQLNTEAFFGQGTRLTVV.

The CDR3 reads CASSRTGALAGPLHF. The CDR3 DNA follows: TGTGCCAGCAGCCGTACCGGGGCGCTAGCGGGACCCCTCCACTTT. This chain connects TRBV27 to TRBJ1-6; perhaps TRBD1 as D (5 bases). Germline-derived CDR1 and CDR2 are MNHEY and SMNVEV (reference sequence). Trimming cost V 6 bases and J 12 bases, with 21 bases left between them. This CDR3 is 15 amino acids long.

The chain joins TRBV10-3 to TRBJ1-3, with 9 nucleotides matching TRBD1. The CDR3 length is 14 residues. Trimming took 6 bases from V and 5 from J; bases not matched to a gene: 5. CDR1 ENHRY and CDR2 SYGVKD come from the germline V gene. Here the CDR3 DNA reads TGTGCCATCAGCGATGGACAGGGGCGAAACACCATATATTTT. Protein sequence: CAISDGQGRNTIYF.

The chain couples TRBV2 to TRBJ2-7; D might be TRBD2 (6 bases). Trimming shortened V by 7 bases and J by 2 bases, and 9 bases separated the two germline ends. This CDR3 region has 12 residues. Looked up from germline, CDR1 is SNHLY and CDR2 is FYNNEI. The CDR3 bases are TGTGCCAGCACGGACTATCCCTACGAGCAGTACTTC. It encodes CASTDYPYEQYF.

This chain connects TRBV9 to TRBJ2-7; D might be TRBD1 (6 bases). Germline lookup yields CDR1 SGDLS and CDR2 YYNGEE. CDR3 size: 15 residues. V was cut by 0 bases and J by 0 bases, with 10 bases left in between. The CDR3 loop is CASSVGQASSYEQYF. For the CDR3, the DNA is TGTGCCAGCAGCGTAGGACAGGCGAGCTCCTACGAGCAGTACTTC. The complete variable domain, with remaining parts taken from reference TRBV9 and TRBJ2-7, reads DSGVTQTPKHLITATGQRVTLRCSPRSGDLSVYWYQQSLDQGLQFLIQYYNGEERAKGNILERFSAQQFPDLHSELNLSSLELGDSALYFCASSVGQASSYEQYFGPGTRLTVT.

The rearrangement links TRBV9 to TRBJ2-1; D might be TRBD2 (6 bases). Germline assignment: CDR1 SGDLS and CDR2 YYNGEE. This CDR3 has 16 residues. Trimming took 2 bases from V and 4 from J, leaving 16 bases between them. This chain's CDR3 is CASSVNPSGYYNEQFF. CDR3 DNA sequence: TGTGCCAGCAGCGTCAACCCAAGCGGGTATTACAATGAGCAGTTCTTC.

The V gene is TRBV2, the J gene TRBJ2-7; 8 positions match TRBD2. CDR1 and CDR2 from the germline V gene are SNHLY and FYNNEI. V was pared by 5 bases and J by 5 bases, with 5 bases of the junction left unmatched. This CDR3 has 13 residues. CDR3 nucleotide sequence: TGTGCCAGCAGTACTCGGGGGGGCCACGAGCAGTACTTC. It is translated as CASSTRGGHEQYF. Drawing the rest from reference TRBV2 and TRBJ2-7, the complete variable domain is EPEVTQTPSHQVTQMGQEVILRCVPISNHLYFYWYRQILGQKVEFLVSFYNNEISEKSEIFDDQFSVERPDGSNFTLKIRSTKLEDSAMYFCASSTRGGHEQYFGPGTRLTVT.

The rearrangement joins TRBV5-4 to TRBJ2-5; no clear D gene. V lost 5 bases and J 3 bases, leaving 11 bases between the germline ends. Germline assignment: CDR1 SGHNT and CDR2 YYREEE (reference sequence). The CDR3 is 13 amino acids. The DNA for the CDR3 is TGTGCCAGCAGGGAGTGGAAAAAAGAGACCCAGTACTTC. It translates to CASREWKKETQYF.

This sequence joins TRBV6-5 and TRBJ2-3; 7 bases line up with TRBD2. The CDR3 consists of 15 residues. The V gene end was trimmed by 0 bases and the J gene end by 3 bases; junction bases not matched to a gene: 3. CDR1 and CDR2 from the germline V gene are MNHEY and SVGAGI. The CDR3 DNA reads TGTGCCAGCAGTTACTCAAGCGGGACTACAGATACGCAGTATTTT. Translated: CASSYSSGTTDTQYF.

This chain links TRBV7-7 with TRBJ1-1; 8 bases are shared with TRBD1. Germline loops: CDR1 SSHAT, CDR2 FNYEAQ (reference sequence). The CDR3 length is 15 residues. V lost 5 bases to trimming and J lost 0 bases; unmatched junction nucleotides: 5. This CDR3 reads CASSATGVLNTEAFF. For the CDR3, the DNA is TGTGCCAGCAGCGCGACAGGGGTCCTGAACACTGAAGCTTTCTTT.

The CDR3 sequence is CASSSVGGLGQYF. The CDR3 DNA reads TGTGCCAGCAGCTCAGTAGGGGGCTTGGGGCAGTACTTC. V gene TRBV13 combines with J gene TRBJ2-7; 7 nucleotides align to TRBD1. The CDR3 length is 13 residues. Germline V gene lookup returns CDR1 PRHDT and CDR2 FYEKMQ (reference sequence). V gave up 4 bases and J gave up 9 bases; unmatched junction bases: 9.

The chain joins TRBV4-1 to TRBJ1-2; D gene uncertain. The CDR3 runs to 13 residues. V was clipped by 1 base and J by 6 bases, with 9 bases between them. The V gene's germline CDR1 is MGHRA and CDR2 YSYEKL. The CDR3 DNA reads TGCGCCAGCAGCCAAGTTGGCGGGGATGGCTACACCTTC. Amino acids: CASSQVGGDGYTF.

The chain employs TRBV7-9 and TRBJ2-3, with TRBD2 identical over 11 bases. The germline V gene has CDR1 SEHNR and CDR2 FQNEAQ (reference sequence). V lost 5 bases, J lost 2 bases, and 9 bases stayed unmatched. The length of the CDR3 is 17 residues. The CDR3 nucleotides read TGTGCCAGCAGCCCGCTTGGGACTAGCGGAGCCACAGATACGCAGTATTTT. It yields the protein CASSPLGTSGATDTQYF.

The J gene is TRBJ1-1, the V gene TRBV6-6; the D is unclear. Trimming removed 6 bases at V and 4 bases at J, with 18 bases between. This CDR3 region has 15 residues. Germline assignment: CDR1 MNHNY and CDR2 SVGAGI (reference sequence). CDR3 sequence (DNA): TGTGCCAGCAGCCTAGCTGGAGGGTTAAGCACTGAAGCTTTCTTT. Protein product: CASSLAGGLSTEAFF.

The rearrangement links TRBV6-5 to TRBJ1-2; 8 bases are shared with TRBD1. Unmatched junction bases numbered 6, after V lost 7 bases and J lost 8 bases. Looked up from germline, CDR1 is MNHEY and CDR2 is SVGAGI. The CDR3 sequence is 12 residues long. The CDR3 sequence is CASKTGVRGYTF. The CDR3 nucleotides are TGTGCCAGCAAGACAGGGGTTCGGGGCTACACCTTC.

The chain couples TRBV30 to TRBJ2-5; D is possibly TRBD1 (5 bases). This CDR3 spans 15 amino acids. Germline assignment: CDR1 GTSNPN and CDR2 SVGIG (reference sequence). With 0 bases removed from V and 5 bases from J, the gap between germline ends came to 16 bases. The CDR3, as DNA: TGTGCCTGGAGTGTACTGGGCAGGGCCGCGGAGACCCAGTACTTC. It encodes CAWSVLGRAAETQYF.

This rearrangement joins TRBV2 to TRBJ1-5; D uncertain. Germline lookup yields CDR1 SNHLY and CDR2 FYNNEI. Trimming shortened V by 1 base and J by 2 bases, and 9 bases separated the two germline ends. The length of the CDR3 is 15 residues. CDR3 bases: TGTGCCAGCAGTGAAGAAGAGGCACGCAATCAGCCCCAGCATTTT. The encoded protein is CASSEEEARNQPQHF.

V and J are TRBV27 and TRBJ2-1; 11 bases are shared with TRBD2. The CDR3 spans 18 residues. Germline V gene sequence: CDR1 MNHEY, CDR2 SMNVEV (reference sequence). Trimming removed 4 bases from V and 0 bases from J; junction bases left unmatched: 8. DNA for the CDR3: TGTGCCAGCAGTTCGGGACTAGCGGAGTTAAGCTCCTACAATGAGCAGTTCTTC. Translation: CASSSGLAELSSYNEQFF.

The chain is built from TRBV19 and TRBJ2-5; 11 bases line up with TRBD1. Germline loops: CDR1 LNHDA, CDR2 SQIVND (reference sequence). The CDR3 spans 15 residues. After removal of 5 bases from V and 4 bases from J, the junction contained 6 bases not matched to a gene. CDR3 sequence (DNA): TGTGCCAGTAGTCGCCGGACAGGGGGCGCAGAGACCCAGTACTTC. Translation: CASSRRTGGAETQYF.

This clone occurred a few times. This chain connects TRBV6-2 or TRBV6-3 to TRBJ1-5; TRBD1 is a possible D gene (6 bases). The ends were cut back, 8 bases at V and 6 bases at J, with 14 bases in the middle. The CDR3 is 13 amino acids. Germline V gives CDR1 MNHEY, CDR2 SVGEGT. CDR3 in amino acids: CASRWGGTQPQHF. The CDR3 nucleotides read TGTGCCAGCCGTTGGGGGGGCACTCAGCCCCAGCATTTT.

This chain's CDR3 is CATSDRTGGVDEQYF. CDR3 DNA sequence: TGTGCCACCAGTGATCGGACAGGGGGCGTAGACGAGCAGTACTTC. The rearrangement links TRBV24-1 to TRBJ2-7; 11 bases fit TRBD1. The CDR3 consists of 15 residues. The ends lost 3 bases at V and 5 bases at J; junction bases unmatched: 5. Germline V gene lookup returns CDR1 KGHDR and CDR2 SFDVKD.

A few counts support this clone. This chain links TRBV18 with TRBJ2-3; TRBD1 agrees at 10 bases. The V segment lost 2 bases and the J segment 2 bases; nucleotides outside the gene matches: 7. Per germline, CDR1 KGHSH and CDR2 LQKENI. CDR3 length: 17 amino acids. The CDR3 DNA is TGTGCCAGCTCACCAACTCCCGGGACAGGGGCCACAGATACGCAGTATTTT. Protein: CASSPTPGTGATDTQYF.

The chain carries TRBV28 and TRBJ1-6; 12 bases match TRBD1. The germline gives CDR1 MDHEN, CDR2 SYDVKM. The CDR3 contains 20 residues. The V segment lost 6 bases and the J segment 7 bases; nucleotides outside the gene matches: 19. Written as DNA, the CDR3 is TGTGCCAGCAGCCTACCCTCCGGGACAGGGGGCATCCGAGCCAATTCACCCCTCCACTTT. This codes for CASSLPSGTGGIRANSPLHF.

The chain is built from TRBV16 and TRBJ1-1; no definite D call. This CDR3 spans 13 amino acids. The germline V gene has CDR1 KGHSY and CDR2 FQNENV. With 0 bases removed from V and 11 bases from J, the gap between germline ends came to 13 bases. The DNA of the CDR3 is TGTGCCAGCAGCCAATCGTCGGGCGCGGGGGCTTTCTTT. It codes for CASSQSSGAGAFF.

This chain uses TRBV5-4 with TRBJ2-3; D unclear. The ends were cut back, 2 bases at V and 2 bases at J, with 9 bases in the middle. This CDR3 contains 14 residues. The germline V gene has CDR1 SGHNT and CDR2 YYREEE (reference sequence). The CDR3 region has the DNA TGTGCCAGCAGCTTAACAAGAAACACAGATACGCAGTATTTT. Its protein product is CASSLTRNTDTQYF.

The V call is TRBV5-8, the J call TRBJ2-3; the match to TRBD2 covers 8 bases. The CDR3 covers 16 residues. Looked up from germline, CDR1 is SGHTS and CDR2 is YDEGEE. Losses at the gene ends were 0 bases for V and 1 base for J; bases not matched to a gene: 4. CDR3 loop: CASSLVVAGRTDTQYF. DNA of the CDR3: TGTGCCAGCAGCTTGGTAGTAGCGGGACGCACAGATACGCAGTATTTT.

The chain uses TRBV6-5 and TRBJ2-7, with TRBD2 identical over 7 bases. Germline values: CDR1 MNHEY, CDR2 SVGAGI. The CDR3 spans 14 residues. Unmatched junction bases numbered 13, after V lost 9 bases and J lost 5 bases. The CDR3 spells CASRGSGGGNEQYF. CDR3 in DNA: TGTGCCAGTCGTGGTTCGGGGGGAGGGAACGAGCAGTACTTC.